This T cell receptor (beta chain) comes out of a study of molecular identifiers for immune sequencing clone quantification. Background on the study: Naive CD8 RNA (around 20,000 or 99,000 cells) was divided into five aliquots, with four sequenced.

Every naive CD8 library was made from between about 20,000 and 1,000,000 sorted cells with 10%, 30% or 50% RNA. Trimming shortened V by 3 bases and J by 0 bases, and 9 bases separated the two germline ends. The CDR3 length is 16 residues. Germline V CDR1 and CDR2: LNHNV, YYDKDF (reference sequence). Generation of bulk TCR libraries relied on previously described methods and listed TCR primers. TCRdb reprocessed the PCR reads with MiXCR, giving one entry per CDR3 protein. Of nearly 650,000 distinct CDR3 sequences detected, approximately 24% appear once; the ten largest clones hold about 0.81%. The sample holds a few counts of this clonotype.

Input material: naive CD8+ T cells from blood, with Jurkat cell RNA spiked in. As for subset: FACS-sorted CD8+CD4-CCR7+CD45RA+ naive T cells. The V gene is TRBV15, the J gene TRBJ2-6; D uncertain. This receptor was taken from a human donor in good health. Some libraries in this study had Jurkat cell RNA spiked in. This CDR3 reads CATSRGRSSGANVLTF. CDR3 DNA: TGTGCCACCAGCAGGGGCAGATCCTCTGGGGCCAACGTCCTGACTTTC.